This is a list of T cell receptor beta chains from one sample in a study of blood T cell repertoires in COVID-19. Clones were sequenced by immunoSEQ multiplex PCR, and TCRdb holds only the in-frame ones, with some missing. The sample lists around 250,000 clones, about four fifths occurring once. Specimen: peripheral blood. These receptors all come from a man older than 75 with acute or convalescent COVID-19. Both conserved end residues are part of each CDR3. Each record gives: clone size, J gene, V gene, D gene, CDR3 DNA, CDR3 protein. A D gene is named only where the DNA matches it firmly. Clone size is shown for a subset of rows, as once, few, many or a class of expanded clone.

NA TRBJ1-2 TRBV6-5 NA TGTGCCAGCAACCTGGACACCCTCTATGGCTACACCTTC CASNLDTLYGYTF
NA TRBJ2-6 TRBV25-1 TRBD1 TGTGCCAGCAGTGCACTGGCTAACAGGGGAGCAGGGGCCAACGTCCTGACTTTC CASSALANRGAGANVLTF
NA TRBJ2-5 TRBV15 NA TGTGCCACCAGCAGAGAACGGCAAGAGACCCAGTACTTC CATSRERQETQYF
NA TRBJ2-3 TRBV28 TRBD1 TGTGCCAGCAGTCCGGACAGGCCAGATACGCAGTATTTT CASSPDRPDTQYF
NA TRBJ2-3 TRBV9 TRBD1 TGTGCCAGCAGCTTAGGACAGGGAAGGGGCACAGATACGCAGTATTTT CASSLGQGRGTDTQYF
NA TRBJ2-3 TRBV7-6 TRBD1 TGTGCCAGCAGCTTTTTCCCCCGACAGGGACGTGGTAAAGATACGCAGTATTTT CASSFFPRQGRGKDTQYF
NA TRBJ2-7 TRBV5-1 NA TGCGCCAGCAGCTTGGACGGCTACGAGCAGTACTTC CASSLDGYEQYF
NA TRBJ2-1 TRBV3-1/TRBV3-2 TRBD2 TGTGCCAGCAGCCACGACCTAGCGGGAGCGCGGAATGAGCAGTTCTTC CASSHDLAGARNEQFF
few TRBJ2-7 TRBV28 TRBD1 TGTGCCAGCAGTTTACGAGATGACAGGGACGAGCAGTACTTC CASSLRDDRDEQYF
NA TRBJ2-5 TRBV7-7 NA TGTGCTAGCAGCTTTCAGGGAGCAGGACAGGAGACCCAGTACTTC CASSFQGAGQETQYF
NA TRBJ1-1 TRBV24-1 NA TGTGCCACCAGGAAGAGGGAGGGTCTTGGGTGGGGCACTGAAGCTTTCTTT CATRKREGLGWGTEAFF
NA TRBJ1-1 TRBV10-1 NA TGCGCCAGCAGTGGAGGGAAGAACACTGAAGCTTTCTTT CASSGGKNTEAFF
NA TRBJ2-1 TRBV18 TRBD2 TGTGCCAGCTCACTAGGCGGGCCGCTAGCGGGGATATACAATGAGCAGTTCTTC CASSLGGPLAGIYNEQFF
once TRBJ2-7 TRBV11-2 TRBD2 TGTGCCAGCAGCGTCGCCGGGACTAGGGTCGGATACGAGCAGTACTTC CASSVAGTRVGYEQYF
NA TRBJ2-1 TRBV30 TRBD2 TGTGCCTGGAGTTTCCCGCCAACTAGCGGGAACCACAATGAGCAGTTCTTC CAWSFPPTSGNHNEQFF
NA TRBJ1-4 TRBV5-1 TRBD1 TGCGCCAGCAGCAGAACAGGGGGGACTAATGAAAAACTGTTTTTT CASSRTGGTNEKLFF
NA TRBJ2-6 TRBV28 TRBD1 TGTGCCACCACCGTAGGGGGCCCCTCTGGGGCCAACGTCCTGACTTTC CATTVGGPSGANVLTF
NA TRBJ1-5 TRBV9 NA TGTGCCAGCAGCGTTAGCCCGGACACCGACCAGCATTTT CASSVSPDTDQHF
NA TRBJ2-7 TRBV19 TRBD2 TGTGCCAGTAGTATCGCCGGGACTAGCGGTACCTACGAGCAGTACTTC CASSIAGTSGTYEQYF
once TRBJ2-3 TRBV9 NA TGTGCCAGCAGCGTAGATGTAGTAGATACGCAGTATTTT CASSVDVVDTQYF
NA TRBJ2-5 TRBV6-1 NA TGTGCCAGCAGTGAAGGGAGTCCGGCCGTTCAAGAGACCCAGTACTTC CASSEGSPAVQETQYF
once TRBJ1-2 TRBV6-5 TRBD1 TGTGCCAGCAGGTTGGACAGGGGCGCTAACTATGGCTACACCTTC CASRLDRGANYGYTF
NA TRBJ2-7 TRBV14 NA TGTGCCAGCAGCCAAGACACGGGAGAGCAGTACTTC CASSQDTGEQYF
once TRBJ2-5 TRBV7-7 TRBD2 TGTGCTAGCAGCTTAGATCGTAGCGGGGGACGGGAGACCCAGTACTTC CASSLDRSGGRETQYF
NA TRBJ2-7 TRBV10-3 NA TGTGCCATCAGTGACCCGGGACTTTACTCCTACGAGCAGTACTTC CAISDPGLYSYEQYF
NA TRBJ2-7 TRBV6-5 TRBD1 TGTGCCAGCAGTAACCTACAGGGGGCCCTCTACGAGCAGTACTTC CASSNLQGALYEQYF
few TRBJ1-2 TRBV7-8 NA TGTGCCAGCAGCCTTGGAGGAGGTGGCTACACCTTC CASSLGGGGYTF
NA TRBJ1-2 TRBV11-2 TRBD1 TGTGCCAGCAGCTTCGGGGACAGGCATGGCTACACCTTC CASSFGDRHGYTF
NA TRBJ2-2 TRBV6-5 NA TGTGCCAGCAGACCCCCGGGGAGGACCACCGGGGAGCTGTTTTTT CASRPPGRTTGELFF
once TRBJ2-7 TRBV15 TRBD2 TGTGCCACCAGCAGAGGACTAGCGGGACCTTACGAGCAGTACTTC CATSRGLAGPYEQYF
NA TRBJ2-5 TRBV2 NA TGTGCCAGCAGTGATGGGGCAGGGACTCAAGAGACCCAGTACTTC CASSDGAGTQETQYF
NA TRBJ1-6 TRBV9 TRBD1 TGTGCCAGCAGCGTGAGGGACAGTAATTCACCCCTCCACTTT CASSVRDSNSPLHF
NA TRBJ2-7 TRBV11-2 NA TGTGCCAGCAGTCCCCCGGAGGGCCCATACGAGCAGTACTTC CASSPPEGPYEQYF
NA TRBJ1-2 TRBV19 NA TGTGCCCCCCCGGAGGGCTGCTATGGCTACACCTTC CAPPEGCYGYTF
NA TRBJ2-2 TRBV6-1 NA TGTGCCAGCAGTTCTACCGTCACCGGGGAGCTGTTTTTT CASSSTVTGELFF
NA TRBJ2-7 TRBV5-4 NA TGTGCCAGCAGCCTGACGGGGACCTACGAGCAGTACTTC CASSLTGTYEQYF
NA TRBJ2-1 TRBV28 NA TGTGCCAGCAGTCCTGACACCCCGCGCTACAATGAGCAGTTCTTC CASSPDTPRYNEQFF
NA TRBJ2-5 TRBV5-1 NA TGCGCCAGCAGCGTCCTCACGGAAGAGACCCAGTACTTC CASSVLTEETQYF
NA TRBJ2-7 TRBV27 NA TGTGCCAGCAGCCTAACTCTGGGGGCTCGCTACGAGCAGTACTTC CASSLTLGARYEQYF
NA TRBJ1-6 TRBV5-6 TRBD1 TGTGCCAGCAGCCCACCGGGACAGGGAAATTCACCCCTCCACTTT CASSPPGQGNSPLHF
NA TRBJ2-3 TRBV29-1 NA TGCAGCGTGGGGGCAGGGGGCACAGATACGCAGTATTTT CSVGAGGTDTQYF
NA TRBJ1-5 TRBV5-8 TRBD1 TGTGCCAGCAGCTCCCGGGACAGCCACAATCAGCCCCAGCATTTT CASSSRDSHNQPQHF
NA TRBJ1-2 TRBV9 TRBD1 TGTGCCAGCAGCCCCTCTCCGGGACAGGGGTTTGGGAATGGCTACACCTTC CASSPSPGQGFGNGYTF
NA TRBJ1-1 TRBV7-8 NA TGTGCCAGCAGCCCCTCGGGGGGACTGAACACTGAAGCTTTCTTT CASSPSGGLNTEAFF
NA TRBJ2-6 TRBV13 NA TGTGCCAGCAGCTTTGCCGGTTTCTCTGGGGCCAACGTCCTGACTTTC CASSFAGFSGANVLTF
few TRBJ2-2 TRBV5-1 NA TGCGCCAGCAGCTCGGGGGACTCTGGTGCGGAGCTGTTTTTT CASSSGDSGAELFF
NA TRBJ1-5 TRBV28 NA TGTGCCAGCAGTTCAACATTTGAGGGGGTGGGGAAGCATTTT CASSSTFEGVGKHF
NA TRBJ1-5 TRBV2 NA TGTGCCAGCACCCTCGAAGGACAGCTCAATCAGCCCCAGCATTTT CASTLEGQLNQPQHF
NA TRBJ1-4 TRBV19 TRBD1 TGTGCCAGTAGTATGGCAGGGGGGAAGAATGAAAAACTGTTTTTT CASSMAGGKNEKLFF
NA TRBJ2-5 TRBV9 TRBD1 TGTGCCAGCAGCGTAGGAAGGACAGGGGGTTTGGGCGAGACCCAGTACTTC CASSVGRTGGLGETQYF
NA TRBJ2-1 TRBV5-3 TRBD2 TGTGCCAGAAGCGCAGGGACTAGCACAAACAATGAGCAGTTCTTC CARSAGTSTNNEQFF
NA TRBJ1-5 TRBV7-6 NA TGTGCCAGCAGCTTATCCCGGGATTTAGGGCCCCAGCATTTT CASSLSRDLGPQHF
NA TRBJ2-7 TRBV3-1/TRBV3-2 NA TGTGCCAGCAGCCAAGCTGTTCGGGGTTGGGGCTACGAGCAGTACTTC CASSQAVRGWGYEQYF